Each of the 17 T cell receptor beta chains below was sequenced from the same sample in a study of follicular helper T cells after annual influenza vaccination. Time point reported: 2014-2015 season, 7 days after vaccination. The assay was immunoSEQ multiplex PCR, and TCRdb's table has in-frame clones only and misses some. The data show 10,000 or so clones, under 85% seen once. The source material was CXCR5- memory CD4+ T cells sorted from blood, sampled 7 days after influenza vaccination. Receptors originate from an adult who received the influenza vaccine.

The chain recombines TRBV27 with TRBJ2-1; 9 bases fit TRBD2. With V trimmed by 6 bases and J by 1 base, 7 bases remained unmatched. The germline V gene has CDR1 MNHEY and CDR2 SMNVEV (reference sequence). This CDR3 has 16 residues. Here the CDR3 DNA reads TGTGCCAGCAGAGGTAGCGGGAGTAGGTCCTACAATGAGCAGTTCTTC. Protein: CASRGSGSRSYNEQFF.

V gene TRBV7-2 combines with J gene TRBJ1-1, with D hard to call. CDR3 length equals 14 residues. V was clipped by 5 bases and J by 1 base, with 11 bases between them. Germline V lookup: CDR1 SGHTA, CDR2 FQGNSA. CDR3: CASSPLRENTEAFF. Here the CDR3 DNA reads TGTGCCAGCAGCCCCCTACGGGAGAACACTGAAGCTTTCTTT.

The chain carries TRBV19 and TRBJ2-1, with 12 bases lining up with TRBD2. This CDR3 is built from 16 residues. Germline V CDR1 and CDR2: LNHDA, SQIVND (reference sequence). The V and J ends lost 1 base and 8 bases, in that order; junction bases with no gene match: 6. CDR3 sequence (DNA): TGTGCCAGTAGTATAGGGCGACTAGCGGGAGTCTATGAGCAGTTCTTC. Translation: CASSIGRLAGVYEQFF.

V is TRBV11-2 and J is TRBJ2-7, with TRBD1 matching 8 bases. The length of the CDR3 is 14 residues. CDR1 and CDR2 from the germline V gene are SGHAT and FQNNGV. With V trimmed by 0 bases and J by 3 bases, 1 base remained unmatched. The CDR3 DNA sequence: TGTGCCAGCAGCTTAGACAGGGGGCACTACGAGCAGTACTTC. This translates into CASSLDRGHYEQYF.

On this clone: Germline is not matched at one junction end, which may reflect a read error. The chain combines TRBV28 with TRBJ2-5; TRBD2 agrees at 7 bases. This CDR3 contains 10 residues. Germline V lookup: CDR1 MDHEN, CDR2 SYDVKM. CDR3: CASSRLAFHF. CDR3 nucleotides: TGTGCCAGCAGTCGACTAGCTTTCCACTTC.

This chain connects TRBV2 to TRBJ2-7; 7 bases are shared with TRBD2. Germline CDR1 and CDR2: SNHLY and FYNNEI. The CDR3 contains 14 residues. V shed 3 bases and J 7 bases; nucleotides not matched to a gene: 9. The CDR3 DNA follows: TGTGCCAGCAGTGACGAGAGCGGGAAGGGGGAGCAGTACTTC. Its protein product is CASSDESGKGEQYF.

The V and J genes are TRBV14 and TRBJ2-5; TRBD1 matches at 7 bases. The J segment lost 3 bases and the V segment lost 3 bases, leaving 4 bases of the junction unmatched. The germline CDR1 and CDR2 sequences are SGHDN and FVKESK. The CDR3 runs to 14 residues. The CDR3 loop is CASSHRDREETQYF. In DNA form, the CDR3 reads TGTGCCAGCAGCCACCGAGACAGGGAAGAGACCCAGTACTTC. Variable domain in full (rest from reference TRBV14 and TRBJ2-5): EAGVTQFPSHSVIEKGQTVTLRCDPISGHDNLYWYRRVMGKEIKFLLHFVKESKQDESGMPNNRFLAERTGGTYSTLKVQPAELEDSGVYFCASSHRDREETQYFGPGTRLLVL.

J is TRBJ1-1 and V is TRBV7-2, with a possible D match to TRBD1 (5 bases). CDR3 size: 12 residues. Trimming removed 6 bases at V and 6 bases at J, with 11 bases between. CDR1 is SGHTA, CDR2 FQGNSA, per germline. CDR3 sequence reads: CASRSGTAEAFF. CDR3 coding DNA: TGTGCCAGCAGGTCGGGGACGGCTGAAGCTTTCTTT.

This chain connects TRBV4-2 to TRBJ2-2; the match to TRBD2 covers 10 bases. CDR3 length equals 15 residues. Germline V lookup: CDR1 LGHNA, CDR2 YNFKEQ. V shed 1 base, J shed 6 bases, and the junction held 2 bases outside the gene matches. CDR3 sequence: CASSQGTSGAGELFF. DNA of the CDR3: TGTGCCAGCAGCCAAGGAACTAGCGGGGCCGGGGAGCTGTTTTTT.

V usage is TRBV18 and J usage is TRBJ2-3, with D possibly matching TRBD2 (5 bases). CDR1 is KGHSH, CDR2 LQKENI, per germline. The CDR3 sequence is 13 residues long. V was shortened by 6 bases and J by 7 bases, with 14 bases between the two germline ends. The CDR3 protein is CASSPEAANTQYF. The CDR3 region has the DNA TGTGCCAGCTCCCCGGAGGCCGCCAATACGCAGTATTTT.

The J gene is TRBJ2-1, the V gene TRBV6-1; 13 nucleotides match TRBD2. This CDR3 region has 15 residues. V trimming: 6 bases; J trimming: 7 bases; junction bases outside the gene matches: 6. The germline V gene has CDR1 MNHNS and CDR2 SASEGT. CDR3 DNA: TGTGCCAGCAGGGGCGGGACTAGCGGGACGAATGAGCAGTTCTTC. It specifies CASRGGTSGTNEQFF.

The J gene is TRBJ2-3, the V gene TRBV11-2, with D tentatively TRBD1 (7 bases). The V gene lost 1 base and the J gene lost 1 base, with 15 bases spanning the gap. The CDR3 is 17 residues long. Germline assignment: CDR1 SGHAT and CDR2 FQNNGV. The CDR3 DNA follows: TGTGCCAGCAGCTTAGTGGGGCGGGACAGAGGCACAGATACGCAGTATTTT. Residues: CASSLVGRDRGTDTQYF.

The genes are TRBV9 and TRBJ2-1, with D possibly being TRBD2 (6 bases). Deletions cut 4 bases from V and 8 bases from J, with 19 bases between. Looked up from germline, CDR1 is SGDLS and CDR2 is YYNGEE. The CDR3 is made up of 15 amino acids. The CDR3 region is CASSLDYTSRDEQFF. CDR3 sequence (DNA): TGTGCCAGCAGCCTAGATTATACTAGCCGGGATGAGCAGTTCTTC.

The J gene is TRBJ1-5, the V gene TRBV28; TRBD1 is a possible D gene (5 bases). Germline CDR1 is MDHEN and CDR2 is SYDVKM. V was trimmed by 6 bases and J by 11 bases, leaving 17 bases between them. The CDR3 is 13 amino acids. DNA of the CDR3: TGTGCCAGCAGCTCTCCGGGGCTTCCGGCCCAGCATTTT. Protein: CASSSPGLPAQHF.

The chain carries TRBV6-1 and TRBJ2-3; D possibly uses TRBD1 or TRBD2 (5 bases each). CDR3 size: 13 residues. V was cut by 9 bases and J by 6 bases, with 16 bases left in between. Germline lookup yields CDR1 MNHNS and CDR2 SASEGT. This CDR3 reads CASTRGLLDTQYF. CDR3 in DNA: TGTGCCAGTACACGGGGCTTGTTGGATACGCAGTATTTT.

This clone was observed once. This chain links TRBV28 with TRBJ2-4; a possible D gene is TRBD1 (6 bases). V was clipped by 6 bases and J by 0 bases, with 12 bases between them. Looked up from germline, CDR1 is MDHEN and CDR2 is SYDVKM. CDR3 length: 15 residues. CDR3 region: CASREQGTAKNIQYF. The CDR3 DNA reads TGTGCCAGCAGGGAACAGGGCACAGCCAAAAACATTCAGTACTTC.

The V call is TRBV6-5, the J call TRBJ1-2, with 9 nucleotides matching TRBD1. This CDR3 is built from 13 residues. Germline assignment: CDR1 MNHEY and CDR2 SVGAGI. V trimming: 4 bases; J trimming: 5 bases; junction bases outside the gene matches: 2. CDR3 sequence (DNA): TGTGCCAGCAGTTTAGGGACAGGGTATGGCTACACCTTC. It codes for CASSLGTGYGYTF.